This T cell receptor (beta chain) was profiled in a study of blood T cells in healthy people across ages. A second PCR of about 6 to 12 cycles used a sample-barcoded 5' primer and a J-beta primer mix. Via MiXCR, TCRdb re-called the 5' RACE reads, giving one row per CDR3 protein. The profile covers 450,000 to 650,000 distinct CDR3 sequences, with 24% appearing a single time and roughly 9% taken by the ten largest. Notes on the study in general: The study found TCR beta diversity correlated strongly with naive T cell percentage.

Samples each had at least 6 micrograms of total RNA extracted. In the case of this clonotype: Its antigen is unidentified.

The same sample was also studied in work on T cells of mothers and their children. That paper adds: cDNA synthesis used all extracted RNA, 1.5 ug per 15 ul. Overlap ran slightly, non-significantly higher for related than unrelated mother-child pairs.

The receptor was isolated from a boy aged 5-17 years in good health. The specimen sequenced was blood.

The CDR3, as DNA: TGCAGCGTCGACGGACAGGTGACAGATACGCAGTATTTT. This sequence encodes CSVDGQVTDTQYF. This chain uses TRBV29-1 with TRBJ2-3; TRBD1 matches 7 bases. The CDR3 has 13 amino acids. Germline V gene sequence: CDR1 SQVTM, CDR2 ANQGSEA. V was clipped by 6 bases and J by 3 bases; unmatched bases: 6.